The next 29 T cell receptor beta chains were all read from a single sample in a study of cytomegalovirus exposure and HLA in healthy donors. This PCR relied on a set of 60 Vbeta primers and 13 Jbeta primers. Using immunoSEQ multiplex PCR, the repertoire was profiled, and TCRdb retains in-frame clones only, with some absent. The sample consists of around 220,000 clones, more than 60% of them appearing once. Sequenced sample: PBMCs. Every receptor here comes from a man between 40 and 49 years old in good health and CMV-seronegative.

This clone occurred once. V usage is TRBV5-8 and J usage is TRBJ1-1, with D possibly being TRBD1 (5 bases). CDR3 length: 13 residues. Trimming removed 1 base from V and 7 bases from J, with 11 bases in between. Germline-derived CDR1 and CDR2 are SGHTS and YDEGEE. The DNA of the CDR3 is TGTGCCAGCAGCTTGAGTCCCCAGGGTGAAGCTTTCTTT. Translation: CASSLSPQGEAFF.

The J gene is TRBJ1-5, the V gene TRBV7-9, with TRBD1 matching over 8 bases. Germline V gene lookup returns CDR1 SEHNR and CDR2 FQNEAQ (reference sequence). The CDR3 runs 14 residues. After removal of 4 bases from V and 5 bases from J, the junction contained 4 bases not matched to a gene. The CDR3, as DNA: TGTGCCAGCAGCTCCGACAGGGGCGATCAGCCCCAGCATTTT. Its translation: CASSSDRGDQPQHF.

The J gene is TRBJ2-3, the V gene TRBV7-3, with 10 nucleotides matching TRBD2. Trimming took 5 bases from V and 4 from J; bases not matched to a gene: 9. The germline V gene encodes CDR1 SGHTA and CDR2 FQGTGA. The CDR3 consists of 16 residues. The CDR3: CASSPRLAGAADTQYF. The CDR3, as DNA: TGTGCCAGCAGCCCACGACTAGCGGGCGCGGCAGATACGCAGTATTTT.

The chain is built from TRBV2 and TRBJ1-5; D not resolved. The CDR3 length is 14 residues. With 3 bases removed from V and 4 bases from J, the gap between germline ends came to 10 bases. Germline V gene lookup returns CDR1 SNHLY and CDR2 FYNNEI. DNA of the CDR3: TGTGCCAGCAGTGATCAGGCAGAGAATCAGCCCCAGCATTTT. Its translation is CASSDQAENQPQHF. Filled out from reference TRBV2 and TRBJ1-5, the complete variable domain reads EPEVTQTPSHQVTQMGQEVILRCVPISNHLYFYWYRQILGQKVEFLVSFYNNEISEKSEIFDDQFSVERPDGSNFTLKIRSTKLEDSAMYFCASSDQAENQPQHFGDGTRLSIL.

The chain has TRBV19 and TRBJ2-7; possible D gene TRBD2, 6 bases. With 5 bases removed from V and 9 bases from J, the gap between germline ends came to 29 bases. This CDR3 spans 17 amino acids. Germline loops: CDR1 LNHDA, CDR2 SQIVND (reference sequence). The CDR3 DNA reads TGTGCCAGTAGTTCGTCCGGGAACCCCGGAGGGGATGTGGTGCAGTACTTC. Translating it yields CASSSSGNPGGDVVQYF.

The CDR3 loop is CASSLLSGTGLNQPQHF. The DNA of the CDR3 is TGTGCCAGCAGTTTACTCTCCGGGACAGGGCTAAATCAGCCCCAGCATTTT. V usage is TRBV28 and J usage is TRBJ1-5; 9 bases align to TRBD1. V trimming: 2 bases; J trimming: 4 bases; junction bases outside the gene matches: 9. CDR3 length: 17 residues. Germline lookup yields CDR1 MDHEN and CDR2 SYDVKM.

The chain joins TRBV9 to TRBJ2-7, with 7 bases aligning to TRBD2. The CDR3 is 14 residues long. V shed 4 bases, J shed 4 bases, and the junction held 8 bases outside the gene matches. The V gene's germline CDR1 is SGDLS and CDR2 YYNGEE. The CDR3 DNA reads as TGTGCCAGCAGCCCCTCCGGGACTACATACGAGCAGTACTTC. Translation: CASSPSGTTYEQYF. The full variable domain, with the rest looked up from reference TRBV9 and TRBJ2-7, is DSGVTQTPKHLITATGQRVTLRCSPRSGDLSVYWYQQSLDQGLQFLIQYYNGEERAKGNILERFSAQQFPDLHSELNLSSLELGDSALYFCASSPSGTTYEQYFGPGTRLTVT.

This clone occurred a few times. This chain uses TRBV9 with TRBJ1-2; 7 nucleotides line up with TRBD1. The CDR3 sequence is 13 residues long. Germline V gives CDR1 SGDLS, CDR2 YYNGEE. Losses at the gene ends were 3 bases for V and 4 bases for J; bases not matched to a gene: 3. CDR3 residues: CASSGQGIYGYTF. In DNA, the CDR3 is TGTGCCAGCAGCGGACAGGGCATCTATGGCTACACCTTC.

This chain uses TRBV4-1 with TRBJ2-3, with D unresolved. V was pared by 1 base and J by 3 bases, with 5 bases between. Germline assignment: CDR1 MGHRA and CDR2 YSYEKL. This CDR3 has 13 amino acids. The CDR3 nucleotides read TGCGCCAGCAGCCAAGGGCGGACAGATACGCAGTATTTT. Translation gives CASSQGRTDTQYF.

The V gene is TRBV7-2, the J gene TRBJ2-5, with unresolved D. Germline lookup yields CDR1 SGHTA and CDR2 FQGNSA. Trimming took off 8 bases at V and 5 bases at J, with 24 bases between the two ends. This CDR3 comprises 16 residues. The CDR3: CASVRSPSERKETQYF. DNA of the CDR3: TGTGCCAGCGTACGCTCTCCGAGCGAGAGGAAGGAGACCCAGTACTTC.

The V and J genes are TRBV7-2 and TRBJ1-5; the D gene is possibly TRBD1 (5 bases). Trimming removed 7 bases from V and 3 bases from J, with 13 bases in between. This CDR3 has 14 amino acids. CDR1 and CDR2 (germline): SGHTA, FQGNSA. The CDR3 here is CASNGGGVNQPQHF. CDR3 nucleotide sequence: TGTGCCAGCAACGGAGGAGGGGTCAATCAGCCCCAGCATTTT.

The rearrangement joins TRBV5-4 to TRBJ1-6, with TRBD1 identical over 9 bases. The CDR3 is 18 amino acids. The germline gives CDR1 SGHNT, CDR2 YYREEE (reference sequence). J lost 0 bases, V lost 0 bases, and 4 bases had no gene match. The CDR3 is CASSLGTGGTSYNSPLHF. As DNA, the CDR3 is TGTGCCAGCAGCTTGGGTACAGGGGGCACCTCCTATAATTCACCCCTCCACTTT.

V usage is TRBV28 and J usage is TRBJ2-1; D unresolved. Germline-derived CDR1 and CDR2 are MDHEN and SYDVKM. This CDR3 contains 14 residues. The V gene lost 1 base and the J gene lost 10 bases, with 14 bases spanning the gap. The CDR3 bases are TGTGCCAGCAGTTTATCCCTTCTCGAGCGAGAGCAGTTCTTC. Protein sequence: CASSLSLLEREQFF.

This clone has more than one count but fewer than ten. This chain joins TRBV18 and TRBJ2-5; maybe TRBD1 (6 bases). Germline CDR1 and CDR2: KGHSH and LQKENI. V was pared by 3 bases and J by 0 bases, with 11 bases between. This CDR3 is built from 15 residues. CDR3 DNA sequence: TGTGCCAGCTCACCGGCAGGGACATACCAAGAGACCCAGTACTTC. Its protein is CASSPAGTYQETQYF.

The chain is built from TRBV4-2 and TRBJ2-5, with TRBD2 matching over 13 bases. CDR3 length equals 16 residues. Germline loops: CDR1 LGHNA, CDR2 YNFKEQ. Trimming took 0 bases from V and 9 from J; bases not matched to a gene: 7. The DNA for the CDR3 is TGTGCCAGCAGCCAAGAACTAGCGGGGGGGAAATGGGCCCAGTACTTC. Translation: CASSQELAGGKWAQYF.

The V call is TRBV5-1, the J call TRBJ2-7, with TRBD2 matching 14 bases. Germline CDR1 SGHRS, CDR2 YFSETQ. The length of the CDR3 is 18 residues. The J segment lost 6 bases and the V segment lost 2 bases, leaving 13 bases of the junction unmatched. The CDR3 nucleotides are TGCGCCAGCAGCTTTATGCCGGGACTAGCGGGAGAAATGGCCGAGCAGTACTTC. It encodes CASSFMPGLAGEMAEQYF.

V and J are TRBV7-6 and TRBJ2-7; 7 nucleotides match TRBD1. CDR3 length equals 13 residues. Germline V lookup: CDR1 SGHVS, CDR2 FNYEAQ. The V segment lost 3 bases and the J segment 3 bases; nucleotides outside the gene matches: 2. In nucleotides, the CDR3 is TGTGCCAGCAGCTTGGGACAGCGCTACGAGCAGTACTTC. Translated: CASSLGQRYEQYF.

The chain links TRBV5-1 to TRBJ2-5; TRBD1 aligns across 7 bases. The trim removed 2 bases at V and 5 bases at J, leaving 12 bases unmatched. Germline V gene lookup returns CDR1 SGHRS and CDR2 YFSETQ. There are 16 residues in the CDR3. CDR3 sequence: CASSFGDNRGRETQYF. CDR3 coding DNA: TGCGCCAGCAGCTTCGGAGACAACAGGGGAAGGGAGACCCAGTACTTC. Full variable domain (missing parts from reference TRBV5-1 and TRBJ2-5): KAGVTQTPRYLIKTRGQQVTLSCSPISGHRSVSWYQQTPGQGLQFLFEYFSETQRNKGNFPGRFSGRQFSNSRSEMNVSTLELGDSALYLCASSFGDNRGRETQYFGPGTRLLVL.

The chain joins TRBV11-2 to TRBJ2-7; tentative D call: TRBD1 (6 bases). V lost 4 bases and J 3 bases, leaving 10 bases between the germline ends. CDR3 length equals 13 residues. Germline V gene lookup returns CDR1 SGHAT and CDR2 FQNNGV. Here the CDR3 DNA reads TGTGCCAGCAGCTCAGGACAGAGCTACGAGCAGTACTTC. Its translation: CASSSGQSYEQYF.

This chain connects TRBV5-6 to TRBJ1-1, with TRBD1 as a possible D gene (5 bases). The CDR3 runs 15 residues. V was trimmed by 5 bases and J by 0 bases, leaving 14 bases between them. The germline V gene encodes CDR1 SGHDT and CDR2 YYEEEE. The chain's CDR3 is CASSFAGLMNTEAFF. The CDR3 coding sequence is TGTGCCAGCAGTTTTGCAGGGCTAATGAACACTGAAGCTTTCTTT.

The V gene is TRBV6-1, the J gene TRBJ2-3, with 10 bases fitting TRBD2. CDR3 length: 14 amino acids. Germline V gives CDR1 MNHNS, CDR2 SASEGT. The CDR3 region is CVTYLAGVQGTQYF. The CDR3 DNA reads TGTGTCACTTACCTAGCGGGAGTTCAGGGTACGCAGTATTTT.

This chain joins TRBV2 and TRBJ1-2; D not certain. The germline V gene has CDR1 SNHLY and CDR2 FYNNEI. The CDR3 loop spans 13 amino acids. V was clipped by 0 bases and J by 6 bases, with 8 bases between them. The CDR3 DNA reads as TGTGCCAGCAGTGAAGCGGTACTGGATGGCTACACCTTC. Translated, it gives CASSEAVLDGYTF.

Only a few counts were recorded for this clone. The chain links TRBV5-4 to TRBJ2-7, with TRBD2 matching 10 bases. The CDR3 runs to 14 residues. Per the germline V gene, CDR1 is SGHNT and CDR2 is YYREEE (reference sequence). With V trimmed by 2 bases and J by 5 bases, 4 bases remained unmatched. The CDR3 is CASSLAGGIHEQYF. As DNA, the CDR3 is TGTGCCAGCAGCTTAGCGGGAGGGATCCACGAGCAGTACTTC.

This chain joins TRBV30 and TRBJ2-1; D is unresolved. The V gene lost 2 bases and the J gene lost 5 bases, with 7 bases spanning the gap. CDR3 length: 12 residues. The V gene's germline CDR1 is GTSNPN and CDR2 SVGIG (reference sequence). CDR3 sequence: CAWSYGNNEQFF. CDR3 in DNA: TGTGCCTGGAGTTACGGTAACAATGAGCAGTTCTTC.

The chain joins TRBV5-6 to TRBJ1-2, with a possible D match to TRBD1 (5 bases). This CDR3 spans 12 amino acids. V was shortened by 0 bases and J by 5 bases, with 5 bases between the two germline ends. Germline CDR1 and CDR2: SGHDT and YYEEEE. Here the CDR3 DNA reads TGTGCCAGCAGCTTGGAGGGGTATGGCTACACCTTC. Translation: CASSLEGYGYTF.

This clone was observed a handful of times. This chain joins TRBV7-9 and TRBJ2-2; 10 nucleotides align to TRBD1. V was clipped by 1 base and J by 9 bases; unmatched bases: 5. This CDR3 is built from 15 residues. Germline CDR1 reads SEHNR; CDR2 reads FQNEAQ (reference sequence). The CDR3 sequence: CASSLEGQGSRELFF. In DNA, the CDR3 is TGTGCCAGCAGCTTAGAGGGACAGGGGTCCCGGGAGCTGTTTTTT. The full variable domain, in which reference TRBV7-9 and TRBJ2-2 provide the parts outside the CDR3, is DTGVSQNPRHKITKRGQNVTFRCDPISEHNRLYWYRQTLGQGPEFLTYFQNEAQLEKSRLLSDRFSAERPKGSFSTLEIQRTEQGDSAMYLCASSLEGQGSRELFFGEGSRLTVL.

The genes are TRBV2 and TRBJ1-2; unclear D gene. Germline V lookup: CDR1 SNHLY, CDR2 FYNNEI. V was cut by 2 bases and J by 6 bases, with 13 bases left in between. The CDR3 loop spans 14 amino acids. CDR3 coding DNA: TGTGCCAGCAGTGAATTGTTCGAGGGTAATGGCTACACCTTC. It codes for CASSELFEGNGYTF. Combining the CDR3 with reference TRBV2 and TRBJ1-2 gives the whole variable domain EPEVTQTPSHQVTQMGQEVILRCVPISNHLYFYWYRQILGQKVEFLVSFYNNEISEKSEIFDDQFSVERPDGSNFTLKIRSTKLEDSAMYFCASSELFEGNGYTFGSGTRLTVV.

The rearrangement joins TRBV28 to TRBJ2-5, with D possibly being TRBD2 (6 bases). V was pared by 4 bases and J by 4 bases, with 19 bases between. The CDR3 loop spans 16 amino acids. Germline V gene sequence: CDR1 MDHEN, CDR2 SYDVKM. DNA for the CDR3: TGTGCCAGCAGTTCCCCCCGGGGGAAGGGTCGAGAGACCCAGTACTTC. It specifies CASSSPRGKGRETQYF. Supplemented by reference TRBV28 and TRBJ2-5, the full variable domain reads DVKVTQSSRYLVKRTGEKVFLECVQDMDHENMFWYRQDPGLGLRLIYFSYDVKMKEKGDIPEGYSVSREKKERFSLILESASTNQTSMYLCASSSPRGKGRETQYFGPGTRLLVL.

This clone was picked up a small number of times. J is TRBJ1-4 and V is TRBV6-4; perhaps TRBD1 as D (5 bases). V lost 3 bases, J lost 8 bases, and 10 bases lay in between. This CDR3 spans 13 amino acids. Germline V gene data show CDR1 as MRHNA and CDR2 as SNTAGT. Here the CDR3 reads CASSETPGEKLFF. Written as DNA, the CDR3 is TGTGCCAGCAGTGAGACTCCAGGGGAAAAACTGTTTTTT.